This T cell receptor (beta chain) was sequenced for a study of T cell responses to AZD1222 COVID-19 vaccine. Profiled with immunoSEQ multiplex PCR; TCRdb holds only in-frame clones, not every one. The sample includes approximately 80,000 clones, around 93% seen only once; the top ten take around 28%. The specimen comprised peripheral blood, sampled 28 days after the second AZD1222 dose. This clonotype was obtained from an adult who received the AZD1222 COVID-19 vaccine.

The CDR3 is CASSLDKQERTDTQYF. The CDR3 DNA reads TGTGCCAGCAGCTTGGATAAACAGGAGCGGACAGATACGCAGTATTTT. The gene calls are TRBV5-6 and TRBJ2-3; D might be TRBD1 or TRBD2, each matching 5 bases. V lost 0 bases, J lost 3 bases, and 14 bases lay in between. This CDR3 has 16 amino acids. Germline lookup yields CDR1 SGHDT and CDR2 YYEEEE. Together with reference TRBV5-6 and TRBJ2-3, the CDR3 gives the full variable domain: DAGVTQSPTHLIKTRGQQVTLRCSPKSGHDTVSWYQQALGQGPQFIFQYYEEEERQRGNFPDRFSGHQFPNYSSELNVNALLLGDSALYLCASSLDKQERTDTQYFGPGTRLTVL.